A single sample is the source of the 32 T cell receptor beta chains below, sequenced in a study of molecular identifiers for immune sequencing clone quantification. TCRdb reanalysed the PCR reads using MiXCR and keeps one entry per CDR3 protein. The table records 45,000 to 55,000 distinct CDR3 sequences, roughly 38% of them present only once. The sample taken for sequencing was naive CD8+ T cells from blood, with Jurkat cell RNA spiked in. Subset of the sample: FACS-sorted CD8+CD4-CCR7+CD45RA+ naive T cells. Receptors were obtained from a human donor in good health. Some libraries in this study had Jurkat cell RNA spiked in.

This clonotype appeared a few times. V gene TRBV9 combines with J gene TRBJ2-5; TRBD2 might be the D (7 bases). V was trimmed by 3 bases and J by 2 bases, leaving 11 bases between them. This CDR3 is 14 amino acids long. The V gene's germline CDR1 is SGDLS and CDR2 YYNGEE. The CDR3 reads CASSGGGRQETQYF. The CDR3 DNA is TGTGCCAGCAGCGGGGGGGGCAGGCAAGAGACCCAGTACTTC.

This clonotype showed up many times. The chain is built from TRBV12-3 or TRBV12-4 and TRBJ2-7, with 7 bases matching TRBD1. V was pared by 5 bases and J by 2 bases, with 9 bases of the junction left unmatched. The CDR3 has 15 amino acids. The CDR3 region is CASSLYRDSPYEQYF. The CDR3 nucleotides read TGTGCCAGCAGTCTCTACCGGGACAGCCCCTACGAGCAGTACTTC.

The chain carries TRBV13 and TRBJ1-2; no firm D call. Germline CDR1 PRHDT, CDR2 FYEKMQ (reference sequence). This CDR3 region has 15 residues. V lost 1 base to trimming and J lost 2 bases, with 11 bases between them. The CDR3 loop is CASSLEAQRNYGYTF. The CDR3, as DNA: TGTGCCAGCAGCTTAGAGGCCCAACGGAACTATGGCTACACCTTC.

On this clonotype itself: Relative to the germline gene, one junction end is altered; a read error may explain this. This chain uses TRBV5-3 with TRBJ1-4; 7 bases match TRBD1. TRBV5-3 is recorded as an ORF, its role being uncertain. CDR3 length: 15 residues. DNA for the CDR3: TGTGCCAGCAGCTCACAGACAGGGATTGGGGAAAAACTGTTTTTT. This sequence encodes CASSSQTGIGEKLFF.

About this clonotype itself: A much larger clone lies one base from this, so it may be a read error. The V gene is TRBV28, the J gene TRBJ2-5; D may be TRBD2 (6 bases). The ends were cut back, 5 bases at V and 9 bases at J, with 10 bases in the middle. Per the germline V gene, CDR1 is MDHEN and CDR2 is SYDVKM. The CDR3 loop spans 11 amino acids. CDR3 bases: TGTGCCAGCAGTATTGGAGGGGCCCAGTACTTC. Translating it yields CASSIGGAQYF.

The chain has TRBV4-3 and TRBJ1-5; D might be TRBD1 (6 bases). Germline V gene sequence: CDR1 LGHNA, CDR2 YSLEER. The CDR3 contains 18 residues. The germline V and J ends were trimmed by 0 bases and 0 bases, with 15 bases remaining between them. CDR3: CASSQDVGVGASNQPQHF. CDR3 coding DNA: TGCGCCAGCAGCCAAGATGTAGGAGTGGGGGCTAGCAATCAGCCCCAGCATTTT.

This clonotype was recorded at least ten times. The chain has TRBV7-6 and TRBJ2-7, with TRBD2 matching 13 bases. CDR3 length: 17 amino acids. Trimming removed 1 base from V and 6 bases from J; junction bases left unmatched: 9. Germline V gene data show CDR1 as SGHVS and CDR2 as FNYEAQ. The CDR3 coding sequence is TGTGCCAGCAGCTTAGTGCCCCGGACTAGCGGGAGTTCCGAGCAGTACTTC. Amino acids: CASSLVPRTSGSSEQYF.

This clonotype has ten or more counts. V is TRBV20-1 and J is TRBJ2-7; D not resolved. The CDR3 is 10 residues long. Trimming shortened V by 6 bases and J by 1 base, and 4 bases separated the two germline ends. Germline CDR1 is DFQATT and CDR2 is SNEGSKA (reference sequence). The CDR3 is CSAVSYEQYF. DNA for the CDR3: TGCAGTGCCGTATCCTACGAGCAGTACTTC.

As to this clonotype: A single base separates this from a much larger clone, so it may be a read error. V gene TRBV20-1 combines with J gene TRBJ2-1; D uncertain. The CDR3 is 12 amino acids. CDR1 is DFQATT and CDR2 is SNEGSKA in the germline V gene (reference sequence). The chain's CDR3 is CSAIEYSVEQIF. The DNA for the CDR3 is TGCAGTGCTATAGAGTACTCGGTCGAGCAGATCTTC.

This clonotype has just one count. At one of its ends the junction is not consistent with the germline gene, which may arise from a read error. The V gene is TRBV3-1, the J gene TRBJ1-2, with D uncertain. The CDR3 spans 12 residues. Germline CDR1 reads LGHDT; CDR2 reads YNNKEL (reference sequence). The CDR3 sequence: CAGSQPGYGYTF. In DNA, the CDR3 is TGTGCCGGCAGCCAACCAGGTTATGGCTACACCTTC. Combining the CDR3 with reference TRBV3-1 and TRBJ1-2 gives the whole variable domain DTAVSQTPKYLVTQMGNDKSIKCEQNLGHDTMYWYKQDSKKFLKIMFSYNNKELIINETVPNRFSPKSPDKAHLNLHINSLELGDSAVYFCAGSQPGYGYTFGSGTRLTVV.

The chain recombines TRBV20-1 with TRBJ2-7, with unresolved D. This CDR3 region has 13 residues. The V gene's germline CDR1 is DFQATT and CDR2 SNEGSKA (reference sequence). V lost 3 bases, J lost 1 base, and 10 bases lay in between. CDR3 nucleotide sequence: TGCAGTGCTAGCCATGACCGATCCTACGAGCAGTACTTC. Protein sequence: CSASHDRSYEQYF.

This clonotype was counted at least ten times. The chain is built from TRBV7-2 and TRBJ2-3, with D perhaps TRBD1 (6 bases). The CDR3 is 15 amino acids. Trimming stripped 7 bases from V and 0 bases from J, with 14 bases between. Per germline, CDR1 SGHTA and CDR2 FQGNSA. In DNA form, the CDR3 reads TGTGCCAGCATCCAGGGGCTTTGGAGCACAGATACGCAGTATTTT. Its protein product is CASIQGLWSTDTQYF.

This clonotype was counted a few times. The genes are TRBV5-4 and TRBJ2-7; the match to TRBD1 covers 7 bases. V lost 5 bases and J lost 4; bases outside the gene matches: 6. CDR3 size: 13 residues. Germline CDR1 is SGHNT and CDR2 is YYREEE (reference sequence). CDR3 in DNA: TGTGCCAGCAGAATGACAGGGAGTTACGAGCAGTACTTC. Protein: CASRMTGSYEQYF.

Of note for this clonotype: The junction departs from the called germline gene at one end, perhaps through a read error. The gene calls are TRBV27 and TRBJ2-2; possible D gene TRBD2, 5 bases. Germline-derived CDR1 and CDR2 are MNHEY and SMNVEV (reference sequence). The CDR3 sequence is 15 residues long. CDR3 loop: CASSQGRSPTGELLF. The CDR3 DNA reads TGTGCCAGCAGCCAAGGACGCAGCCCCACCGGGGAGCTGTTATTT.

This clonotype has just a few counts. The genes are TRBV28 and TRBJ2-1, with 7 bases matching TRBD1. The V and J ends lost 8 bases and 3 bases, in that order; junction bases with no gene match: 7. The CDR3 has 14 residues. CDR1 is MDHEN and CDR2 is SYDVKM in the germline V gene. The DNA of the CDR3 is TGTGCCAGCGGCGCCGGGACAGACTACAATGAGCAGTTCTTC. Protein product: CASGAGTDYNEQFF.

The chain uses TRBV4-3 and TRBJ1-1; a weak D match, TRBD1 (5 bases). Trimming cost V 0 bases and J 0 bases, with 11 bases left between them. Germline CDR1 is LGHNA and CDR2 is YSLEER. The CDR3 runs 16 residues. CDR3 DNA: TGCGCCAGCAGCCAAGATCCCTTGACAGTGAACACTGAAGCTTTCTTT. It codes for CASSQDPLTVNTEAFF.

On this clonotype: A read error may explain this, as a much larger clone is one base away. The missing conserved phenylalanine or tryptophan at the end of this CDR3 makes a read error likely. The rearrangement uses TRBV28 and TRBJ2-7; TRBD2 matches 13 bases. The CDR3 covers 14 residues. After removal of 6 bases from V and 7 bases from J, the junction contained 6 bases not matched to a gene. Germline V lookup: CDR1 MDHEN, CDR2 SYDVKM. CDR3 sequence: CASSPGLAGYEQYY. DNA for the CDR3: TGTGCCAGCAGCCCGGGACTAGCGGGATATGAGCAGTACTAC.

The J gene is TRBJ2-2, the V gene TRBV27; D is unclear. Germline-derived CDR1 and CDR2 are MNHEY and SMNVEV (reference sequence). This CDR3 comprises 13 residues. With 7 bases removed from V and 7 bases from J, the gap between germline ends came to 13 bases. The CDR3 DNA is TGTGCCAGCACCGCACGCGTAAGCGGGGAGCTGTTTTTT. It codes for CASTARVSGELFF.

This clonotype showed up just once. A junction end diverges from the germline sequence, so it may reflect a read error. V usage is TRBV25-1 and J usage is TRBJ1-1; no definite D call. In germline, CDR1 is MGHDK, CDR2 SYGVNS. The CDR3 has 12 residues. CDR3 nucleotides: TGTGCCGGCAGTGATGGTAACACTGAAGCTTTCTTT. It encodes CAGSDGNTEAFF.

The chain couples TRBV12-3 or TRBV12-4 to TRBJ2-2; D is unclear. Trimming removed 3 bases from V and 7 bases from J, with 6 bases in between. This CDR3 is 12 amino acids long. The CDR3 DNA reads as TGTGCCAGCAGTTTTTTCGGCGGGGAGCTGTTTTTT. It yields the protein CASSFFGGELFF.

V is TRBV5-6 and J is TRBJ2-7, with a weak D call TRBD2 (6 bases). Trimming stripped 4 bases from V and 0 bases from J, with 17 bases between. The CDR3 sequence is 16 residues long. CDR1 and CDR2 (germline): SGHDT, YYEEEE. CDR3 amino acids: CASSGLSGSFSYEQYF. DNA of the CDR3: TGTGCCAGCAGCGGTTTGAGCGGGTCCTTCTCCTACGAGCAGTACTTC. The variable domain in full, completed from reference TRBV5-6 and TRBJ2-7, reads DAGVTQSPTHLIKTRGQQVTLRCSPKSGHDTVSWYQQALGQGPQFIFQYYEEEERQRGNFPDRFSGHQFPNYSSELNVNALLLGDSALYLCASSGLSGSFSYEQYFGPGTRLTVT.

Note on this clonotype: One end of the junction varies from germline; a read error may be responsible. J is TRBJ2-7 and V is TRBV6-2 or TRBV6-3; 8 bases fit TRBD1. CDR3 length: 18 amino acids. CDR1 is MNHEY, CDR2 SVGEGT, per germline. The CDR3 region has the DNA TGTGCCAGCAGTTACCGCCGAGTTGGGACAGGACCCCTAGACGAGCAGAACTTC. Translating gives CASSYRRVGTGPLDEQNF.

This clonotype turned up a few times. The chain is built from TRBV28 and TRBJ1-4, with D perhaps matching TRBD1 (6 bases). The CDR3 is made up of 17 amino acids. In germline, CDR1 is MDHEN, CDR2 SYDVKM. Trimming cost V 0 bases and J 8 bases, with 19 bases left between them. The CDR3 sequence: CASSLWRPGDLNEKLFF. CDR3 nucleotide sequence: TGTGCCAGCAGTTTATGGCGCCCAGGGGACTTGAACGAAAAACTGTTTTTT.

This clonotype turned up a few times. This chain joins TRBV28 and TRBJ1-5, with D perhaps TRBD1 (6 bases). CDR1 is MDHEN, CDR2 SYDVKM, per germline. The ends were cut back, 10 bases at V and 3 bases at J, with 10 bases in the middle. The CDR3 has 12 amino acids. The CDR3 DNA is TGTGCCACAGGGGAGGCCAATCAGCCCCAGCATTTT. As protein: CATGEANQPQHF.

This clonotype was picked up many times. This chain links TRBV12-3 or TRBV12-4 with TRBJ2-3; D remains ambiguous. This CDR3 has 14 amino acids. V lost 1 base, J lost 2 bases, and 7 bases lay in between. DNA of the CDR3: TGTGCCAGCAGTTTAGTCCAGGACACAGATACGCAGTATTTT. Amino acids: CASSLVQDTDTQYF.

The CDR3 DNA reads as TGTGCCAGCTCACCAGACCCGGGGGCGATTCCCCACGAGCAGTACTTC. This sequence encodes CASSPDPGAIPHEQYF. The chain recombines TRBV18 with TRBJ2-7; the D call may be TRBD1 or TRBD2 (6 bases each). CDR1 is KGHSH and CDR2 is LQKENI in the germline V gene. The CDR3 loop spans 16 amino acids. V lost 2 bases to trimming and J lost 5 bases, with 19 bases between them.

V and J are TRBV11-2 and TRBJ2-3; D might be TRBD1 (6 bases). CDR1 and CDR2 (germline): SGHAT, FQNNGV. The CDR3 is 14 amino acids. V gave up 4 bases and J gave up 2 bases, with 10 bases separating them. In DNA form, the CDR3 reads TGTGCCAGCAGCTACGGACAGACCACAGATACGCAGTATTTT. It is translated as CASSYGQTTDTQYF.

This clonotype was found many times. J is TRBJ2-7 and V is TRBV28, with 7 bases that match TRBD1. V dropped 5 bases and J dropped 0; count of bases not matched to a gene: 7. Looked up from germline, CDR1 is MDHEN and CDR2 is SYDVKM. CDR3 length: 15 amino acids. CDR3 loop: CASSTEGATSYEQYF. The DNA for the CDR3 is TGTGCCAGCAGTACCGAGGGGGCCACCTCCTACGAGCAGTACTTC.

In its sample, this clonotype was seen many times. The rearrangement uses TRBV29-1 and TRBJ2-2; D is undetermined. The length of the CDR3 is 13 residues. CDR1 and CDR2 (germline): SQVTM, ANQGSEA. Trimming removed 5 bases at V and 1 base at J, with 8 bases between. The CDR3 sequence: CSVLEMNTGELFF. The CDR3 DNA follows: TGCAGCGTTCTGGAAATGAACACCGGGGAGCTGTTTTTT.

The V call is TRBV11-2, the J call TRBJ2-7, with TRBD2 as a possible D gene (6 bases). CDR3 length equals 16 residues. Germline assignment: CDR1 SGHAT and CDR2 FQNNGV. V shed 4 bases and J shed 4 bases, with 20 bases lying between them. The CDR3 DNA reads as TGTGCCAGCAGCTCAACTAGCTTTTACTTGTCTTACGAGCAGTACTTC. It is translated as CASSSTSFYLSYEQYF.

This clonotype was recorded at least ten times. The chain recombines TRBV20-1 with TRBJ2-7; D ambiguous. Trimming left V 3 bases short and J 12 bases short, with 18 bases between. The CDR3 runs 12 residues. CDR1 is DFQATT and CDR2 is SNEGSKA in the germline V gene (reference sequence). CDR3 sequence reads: CSASELGMVGYF. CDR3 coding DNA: TGCAGTGCTAGTGAGCTGGGAATGGTGGGGTACTTC.

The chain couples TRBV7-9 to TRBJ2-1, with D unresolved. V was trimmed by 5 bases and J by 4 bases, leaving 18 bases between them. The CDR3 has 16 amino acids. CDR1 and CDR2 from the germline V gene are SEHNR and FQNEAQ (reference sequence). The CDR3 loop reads CASSHRASSVYNEQFF. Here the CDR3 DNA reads TGTGCCAGCAGCCATCGTGCCTCCTCCGTTTACAATGAGCAGTTCTTC.